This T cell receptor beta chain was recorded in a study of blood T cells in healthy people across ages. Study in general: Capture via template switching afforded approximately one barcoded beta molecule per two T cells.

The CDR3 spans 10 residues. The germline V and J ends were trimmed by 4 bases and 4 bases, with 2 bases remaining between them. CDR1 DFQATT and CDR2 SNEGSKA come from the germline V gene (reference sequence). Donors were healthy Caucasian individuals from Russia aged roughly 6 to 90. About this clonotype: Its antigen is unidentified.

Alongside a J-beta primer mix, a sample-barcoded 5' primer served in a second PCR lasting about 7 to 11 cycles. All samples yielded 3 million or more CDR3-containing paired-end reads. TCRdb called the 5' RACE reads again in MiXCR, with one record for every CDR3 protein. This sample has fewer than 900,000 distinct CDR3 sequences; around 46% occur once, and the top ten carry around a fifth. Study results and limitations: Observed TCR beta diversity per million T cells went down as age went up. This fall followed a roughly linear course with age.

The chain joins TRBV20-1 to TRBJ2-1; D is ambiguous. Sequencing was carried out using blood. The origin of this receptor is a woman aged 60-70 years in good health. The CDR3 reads CSAMYNEQFF. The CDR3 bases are TGCAGTGCTATGTACAATGAGCAGTTCTTC.